This record looks at one T cell receptor beta chain sequence and its context. Its target is not known. The sample is drawn from a study of T cells in localized non-small cell lung cancer. The CDR3 has 14 amino acids. The germline V gene encodes CDR1 MGHRA and CDR2 YSYEKL. Trimming took off 1 base at V and 5 bases at J, with 9 bases between the two ends. The assay was immunoSEQ multiplex PCR, and TCRdb's table has in-frame clones only and misses some. The sample holds roughly 25,000 clones; more than 85% are singletons and the top ten take roughly 2.6%. Points from the study as a whole: It remains possible that heterogeneity exists, since only one tumor region was sequenced. Among the top 100 tumor clones, a median approximately 55 appeared in adjacent lung. An association was observed between higher blood T cell density and longer overall survival.

The starting material was peripheral blood, obtained before any cancer treatment. This sequence originates from a woman aged 40-75 years with stage I lung adenocarcinoma. V and J are TRBV4-1 and TRBJ2-4; D is unresolved. For the CDR3, the DNA is TGCGCCAGCAGCCAAGGTTTGCTCGAAAACATTCAGTACTTC. Protein product: CASSQGLLENIQYF.